These 2 T cell receptor beta chains came from one sample sequenced in a study of beta chain features in type 1 diabetes. No antigen is known for these receptors. Of the isolated RNA, all was reverse transcribed, and so the sequenced material was expressed TCRB transcripts. This table comes from immunoSEQ multiplex PCR, and its TCRdb copy is limited to in-frame clones, with some not included. The table has 200,000 to 250,000 clones, approximately 16% seen once. Study-wide results and limits: Across all four CD4+ subsets, people with type 1 diabetes showed modestly shorter TCRB CDR3s.

Material: naive CD4+ T cells from blood. Receptors were obtained from a man aged 25 to 45 with type 1 diabetes.

The chain joins TRBV9 to TRBJ2-2; the match to TRBD1 covers 9 bases. Trimming removed 0 bases from V and 6 bases from J; junction bases left unmatched: 6. Germline V lookup: CDR1 SGDLS, CDR2 YYNGEE. This CDR3 is 16 amino acids long. The CDR3 coding sequence is TGTGCCAGCAGCGTAGGACAGGGGGATTTGGCCGGGGAGCTGTTTTTT. It codes for CASSVGQGDLAGELFF.

This chain links TRBV27 with TRBJ2-1; D could derive from TRBD1 or TRBD2 (5 bases each). From germline, CDR1 is MNHEY and CDR2 SMNVEV (reference sequence). Between the trimmed V and J ends, which lost 2 bases and 14 bases, there was a span of 28 bases. This CDR3 contains 17 residues. The CDR3 here is CASSLRLAAGEETQEFF. The CDR3 nucleotides are TGTGCCAGCAGTTTAAGGTTAGCCGCGGGCGAAGAAACACAGGAGTTCTTC.